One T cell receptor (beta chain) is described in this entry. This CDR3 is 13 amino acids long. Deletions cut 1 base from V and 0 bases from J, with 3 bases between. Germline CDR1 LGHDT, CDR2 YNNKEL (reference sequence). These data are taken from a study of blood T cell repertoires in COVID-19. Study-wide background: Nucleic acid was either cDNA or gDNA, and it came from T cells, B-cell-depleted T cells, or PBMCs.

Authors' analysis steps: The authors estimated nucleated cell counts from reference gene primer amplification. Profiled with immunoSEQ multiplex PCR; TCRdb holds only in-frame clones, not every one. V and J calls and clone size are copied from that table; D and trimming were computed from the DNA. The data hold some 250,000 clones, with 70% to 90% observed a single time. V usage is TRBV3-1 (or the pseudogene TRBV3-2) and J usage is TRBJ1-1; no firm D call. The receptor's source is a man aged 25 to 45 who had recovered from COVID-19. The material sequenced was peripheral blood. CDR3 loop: CASSQAVNTEAFF. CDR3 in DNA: TGTGCCAGCAGCCAAGCAGTGAACACTGAAGCTTTCTTT.